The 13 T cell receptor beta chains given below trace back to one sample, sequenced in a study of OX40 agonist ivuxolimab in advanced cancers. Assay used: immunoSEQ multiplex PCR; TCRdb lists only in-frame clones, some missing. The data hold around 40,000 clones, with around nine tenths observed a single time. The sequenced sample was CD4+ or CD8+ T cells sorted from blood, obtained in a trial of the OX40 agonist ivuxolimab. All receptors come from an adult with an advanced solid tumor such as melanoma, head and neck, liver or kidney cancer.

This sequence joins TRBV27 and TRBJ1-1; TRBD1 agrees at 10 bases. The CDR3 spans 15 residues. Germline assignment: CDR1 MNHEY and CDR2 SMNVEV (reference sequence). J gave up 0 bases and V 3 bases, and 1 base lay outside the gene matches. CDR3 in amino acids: CASSLGQGLNTEAFF. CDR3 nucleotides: TGTGCCAGCAGTTTGGGACAGGGGTTGAACACTGAAGCTTTCTTT.

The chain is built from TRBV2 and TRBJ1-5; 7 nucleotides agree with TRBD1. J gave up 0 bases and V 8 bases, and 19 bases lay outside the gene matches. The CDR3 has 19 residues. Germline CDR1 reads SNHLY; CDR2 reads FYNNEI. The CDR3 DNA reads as TGTGCCAGCGACTCTACCGGGACAGAGGACTATTATAGCAATCAGCCCCAGCATTTT. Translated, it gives CASDSTGTEDYYSNQPQHF.

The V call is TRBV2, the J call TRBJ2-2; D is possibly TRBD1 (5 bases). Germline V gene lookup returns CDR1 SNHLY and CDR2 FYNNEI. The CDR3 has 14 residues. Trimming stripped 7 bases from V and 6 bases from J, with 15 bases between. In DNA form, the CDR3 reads TGTGCCAGCATGCCACAGGTGCGATCCGGGGAGCTGTTTTTT. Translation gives CASMPQVRSGELFF.

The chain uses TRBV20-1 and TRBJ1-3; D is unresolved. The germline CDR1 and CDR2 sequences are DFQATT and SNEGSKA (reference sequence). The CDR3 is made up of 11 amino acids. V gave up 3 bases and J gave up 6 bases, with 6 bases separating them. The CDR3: CSASGKNTIYF. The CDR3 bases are TGCAGTGCTAGTGGGAAAAACACCATATATTTT.

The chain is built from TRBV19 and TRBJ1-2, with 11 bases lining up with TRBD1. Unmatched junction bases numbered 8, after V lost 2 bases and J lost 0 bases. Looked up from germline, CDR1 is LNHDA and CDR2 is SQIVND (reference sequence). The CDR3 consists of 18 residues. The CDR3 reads CASSILGQGAATNYGYTF. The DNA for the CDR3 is TGTGCCAGTAGTATACTAGGACAGGGGGCCGCGACTAACTATGGCTACACCTTC.

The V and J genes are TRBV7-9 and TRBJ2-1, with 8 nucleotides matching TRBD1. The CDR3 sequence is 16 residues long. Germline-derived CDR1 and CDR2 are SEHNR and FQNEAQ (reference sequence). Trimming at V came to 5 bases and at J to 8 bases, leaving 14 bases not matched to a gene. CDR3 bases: TGTGCCAGCAGCCTCAGCGGACAGGGTTTTAGTGATGAGCAGTTCTTC. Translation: CASSLSGQGFSDEQFF. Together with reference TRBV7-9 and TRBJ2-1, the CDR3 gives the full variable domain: DTGVSQNPRHKITKRGQNVTFRCDPISEHNRLYWYRQTLGQGPEFLTYFQNEAQLEKSRLLSDRFSAERPKGSFSTLEIQRTEQGDSAMYLCASSLSGQGFSDEQFFGPGTRLTVL.

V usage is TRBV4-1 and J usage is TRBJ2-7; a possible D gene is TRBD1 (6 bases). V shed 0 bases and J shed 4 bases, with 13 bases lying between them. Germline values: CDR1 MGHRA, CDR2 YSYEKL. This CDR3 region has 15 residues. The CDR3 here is CASSQDRGTTYEQYF. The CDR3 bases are TGCGCCAGCAGCCAAGATAGAGGGACAACTTACGAGCAGTACTTC.

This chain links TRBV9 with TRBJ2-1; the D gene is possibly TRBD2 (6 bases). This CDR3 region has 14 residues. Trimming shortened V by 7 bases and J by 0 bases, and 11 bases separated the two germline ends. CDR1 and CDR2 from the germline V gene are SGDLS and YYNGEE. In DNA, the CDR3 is TGTGCCAGCGGAGGGCGGACCTCCTACAATGAGCAGTTCTTC. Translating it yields CASGGRTSYNEQFF.

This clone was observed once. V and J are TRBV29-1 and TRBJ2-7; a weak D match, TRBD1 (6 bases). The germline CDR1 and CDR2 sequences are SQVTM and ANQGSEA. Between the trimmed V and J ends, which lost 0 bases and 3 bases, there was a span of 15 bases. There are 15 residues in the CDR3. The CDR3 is CSVEDVQGRNYEQYF. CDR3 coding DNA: TGCAGCGTTGAAGACGTCCAGGGGAGAAACTACGAGCAGTACTTC.

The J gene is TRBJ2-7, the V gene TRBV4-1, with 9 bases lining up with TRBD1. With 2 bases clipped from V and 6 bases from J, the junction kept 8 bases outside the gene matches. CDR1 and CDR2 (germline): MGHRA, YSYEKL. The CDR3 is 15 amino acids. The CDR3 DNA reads TGCGCCAGCAGCCAATTGTACAGGGGGCACTCCGAGCAGTACTTC. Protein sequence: CASSQLYRGHSEQYF.

This CDR3 reads CAISGREVQETQYF. DNA of the CDR3: TGTGCCATCAGTGGACGGGAAGTCCAAGAGACCCAGTACTTC. The chain links TRBV10-3 to TRBJ2-5; a weak D match, TRBD2 (5 bases). From germline, CDR1 is ENHRY and CDR2 SYGVKD. The V end lost 4 bases, the J end lost 1 base, and 10 bases lay between the germline ends. The CDR3 sequence is 14 residues long.

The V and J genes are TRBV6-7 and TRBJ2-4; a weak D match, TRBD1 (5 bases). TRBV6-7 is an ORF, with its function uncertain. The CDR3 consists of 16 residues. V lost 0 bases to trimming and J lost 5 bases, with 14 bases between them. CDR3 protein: CASSYSGAGYQNIQYF. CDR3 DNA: TGTGCCAGCAGTTACTCGGGTGCAGGGTACCAAAACATTCAGTACTTC.

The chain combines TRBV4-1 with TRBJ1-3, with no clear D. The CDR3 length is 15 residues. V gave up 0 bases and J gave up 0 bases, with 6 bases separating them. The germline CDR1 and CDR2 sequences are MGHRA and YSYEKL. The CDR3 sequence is CASSQDQSSGNTIYF. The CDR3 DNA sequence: TGCGCCAGCAGCCAAGACCAATCCTCTGGAAACACCATATATTTT.